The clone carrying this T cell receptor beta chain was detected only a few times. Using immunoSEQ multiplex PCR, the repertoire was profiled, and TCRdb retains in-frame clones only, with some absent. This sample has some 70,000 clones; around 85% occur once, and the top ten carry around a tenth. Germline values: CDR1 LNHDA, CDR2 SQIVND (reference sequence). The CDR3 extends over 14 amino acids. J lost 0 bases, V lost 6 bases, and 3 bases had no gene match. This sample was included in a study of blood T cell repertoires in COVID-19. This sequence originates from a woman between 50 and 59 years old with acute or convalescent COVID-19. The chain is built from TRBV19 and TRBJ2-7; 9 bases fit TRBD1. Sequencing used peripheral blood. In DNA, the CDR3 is TGTGCCAGTAGCCGACAGGGGGACTCCTACGAGCAGTACTTC. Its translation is CASSRQGDSYEQYF.